This T cell receptor (beta chain) comes out of a study of blood T cell repertoires in COVID-19. About the study: Collection of acute and convalescent COVID-19 samples took place in the United States, Italy and Spain.

Authors' processing steps: Estimation of nucleated cell counts was performed using reference gene primer amplification. The repertoire was sequenced with immunoSEQ multiplex PCR; TCRdb's copy has only in-frame clones and lacks some. The DNA gave D and trimming, while V, J and clone size come from that table. The sample holds around 250,000 clones, 86% seen once. The Seattle patients, enrolled during active infection, were followed longitudinally. Germline V gene lookup returns CDR1 LGHNT and CDR2 FRNRAP. The CDR3 has 14 residues. The junction had 7 bases not matched to a gene; V was cut back by 5 bases and J by 5 bases.

The source of this sequence is a woman aged 80 or over with COVID-19, enrolled during active disease. Sequenced material: peripheral blood. This chain joins TRBV12-5 and TRBJ2-5, with 8 bases fitting TRBD2. The CDR3 DNA is TGTGCTAGTGGTCCGGGGGGGCCAGGCGAGACCCAGTACTTC. The encoded protein is CASGPGGPGETQYF.